This T cell receptor (beta chain) was recovered during a study of blood T cell repertoires in COVID-19. Study overall: The United States, Italy and Spain supplied acute and convalescent COVID-19 samples.

V was pared by 6 bases and J by 6 bases, with 4 bases of the junction left unmatched. The CDR3 is made up of 15 amino acids. Per the germline V gene, CDR1 is MNHEY and CDR2 is SVGAGI. As originally analysed: Amplified reference gene primers provided the basis for estimating nucleated cell counts. The method was immunoSEQ multiplex PCR; TCRdb's version includes in-frame clones alone and lacks a portion of them. The V and J calls and the clone size are those of that table, but D and trimming were determined from the DNA. The data show roughly 70,000 clones, less than 95% seen once. The chain has TRBV6-5 and TRBJ2-1, with 14 bases matching TRBD2. Input material: peripheral blood. This TCR derives from a woman aged 60-75 years with active COVID-19. The CDR3 nucleotides are TGTGCCAGCAGGCCCGGGACTAGCGGGAGCAATGAGCAGTTCTTC. It specifies CASRPGTSGSNEQFF.